A single T cell receptor beta chain is shown here with its context. A much larger clone sits a single nucleotide away, making a read error possible. The CDR3 is made up of 15 amino acids. In germline, CDR1 is MNHEY, CDR2 SVGAGI. V dropped 11 bases and J dropped 0 bases, with 16 bases sitting between them. This entry belongs to a study of read filtering for tumor transcriptome and immune sequencing. This library used around 400 ng RNA and molecular barcoded adaptors spanning alpha/delta and beta/gamma chains. TCRdb passed the reads through MiXCR, listing each CDR3 protein once. The data hold 90,000 to 95,000 distinct CDR3 sequences, with 20% to 25% observed a single time.

J is TRBJ2-2 and V is TRBV6-5, with D uncertain. The sample comprised a population of CD138-negative cells sorted from bone marrow. The origin of this receptor is a donor over 35 with multiple myeloma. The CDR3 coding sequence is TGTGCCGGCACCCACTCGGCGGCGAACACCGGGGAGCTGTTTTTT. As protein: CAGTHSAANTGELFF.